What follows describes a single TCR beta chain. With 0 bases clipped from V and 7 bases from J, the junction kept 14 bases outside the gene matches. Germline CDR1 SGHRS, CDR2 YFSETQ. The CDR3 consists of 20 residues. The data were produced by immunoSEQ multiplex PCR, yet TCRdb's version contains in-frame clones alone and is incomplete. The sample records some 2,000 clones, around 77% being singletons. These data belong to a study of tumor T cells in aggressive B-cell lymphoma. This TCR came from an adult with diffuse large B cell lymphoma. The source material was tumor tissue. This chain links TRBV5-1 with TRBJ1-6, with 12 bases fitting TRBD1. Here the CDR3 reads CASSLVPGQGAIGLNSPLHF. Written as DNA, the CDR3 is TGCGCCAGCAGCTTGGTCCCGGGACAGGGGGCTATTGGTCTGAATTCACCCCTCCACTTT.